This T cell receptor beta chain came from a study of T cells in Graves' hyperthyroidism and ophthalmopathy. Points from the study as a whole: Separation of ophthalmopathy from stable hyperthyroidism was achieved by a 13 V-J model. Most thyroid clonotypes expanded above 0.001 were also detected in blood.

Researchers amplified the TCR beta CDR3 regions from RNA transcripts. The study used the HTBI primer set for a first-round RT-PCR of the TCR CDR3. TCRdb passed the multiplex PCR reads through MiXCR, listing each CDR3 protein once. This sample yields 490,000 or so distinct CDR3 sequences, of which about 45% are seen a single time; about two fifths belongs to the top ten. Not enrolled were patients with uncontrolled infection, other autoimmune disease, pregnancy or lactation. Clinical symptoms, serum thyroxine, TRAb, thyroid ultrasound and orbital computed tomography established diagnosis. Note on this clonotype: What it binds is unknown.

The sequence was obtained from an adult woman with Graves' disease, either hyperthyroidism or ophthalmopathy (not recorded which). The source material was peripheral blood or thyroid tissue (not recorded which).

The CDR3 region has the DNA TGTGCCAGCAGCTTAGGAATTAAGGAAGGACCCCTCCACTTT. It is translated as CASSLGIKEGPLHF. The chain links TRBV7-9 to TRBJ1-6; D remains ambiguous. V dropped 1 base and J dropped 12 bases, with 13 bases sitting between them. The germline V gene has CDR1 SEHNR and CDR2 FQNEAQ (reference sequence). The CDR3 covers 14 residues.